This entry lists 9 T cell receptor beta chains sequenced from one sample in a study of T cell responses to AZD1222 COVID-19 vaccine. Only in-frame clones appear in the TCRdb table, and some are missing; sequencing was by immunoSEQ multiplex PCR. Of 150,000 to 200,000 clones listed, about 92% are singletons. Source: peripheral blood, taken 28 days after the second dose of the MenACWY control vaccine. The origin of the receptors is an adult who received the MenACWY meningococcal vaccine as a control.

The V call is TRBV27, the J call TRBJ1-6, with D possibly matching TRBD1 (5 bases). The CDR3 runs 14 residues. The V end was cut by 8 bases, the J end by 0 bases, with 8 bases between. The germline V gene has CDR1 MNHEY and CDR2 SMNVEV (reference sequence). The CDR3 coding sequence is TGTGCCAGCCGGGGGAGCTCCTATAATTCACCCCTCCACTTT. Protein product: CASRGSSYNSPLHF.

The chain employs TRBV19 and TRBJ1-5; D perhaps matches TRBD1 (6 bases). Germline V gene sequence: CDR1 LNHDA, CDR2 SQIVND (reference sequence). The CDR3 has 13 residues. V was trimmed by 4 bases and J by 4 bases, leaving 8 bases between them. Here the CDR3 DNA reads TGTGCCAGTAGTACAGGGGAAAATCAGCCCCAGCATTTT. It specifies CASSTGENQPQHF.

This clone was observed a single time. J is TRBJ2-1 and V is TRBV10-3; 11 bases match TRBD2. This CDR3 spans 18 amino acids. The germline gives CDR1 ENHRY, CDR2 SYGVKD. V shed 3 bases, J shed 5 bases, and the junction held 12 bases outside the gene matches. The CDR3 is CAISDSSPGLAVHNEQFF. Here the CDR3 DNA reads TGTGCCATCAGTGACTCCTCTCCGGGACTAGCGGTCCACAATGAGCAGTTCTTC.

The chain employs TRBV28 and TRBJ1-2; 10 bases line up with TRBD1. Germline V gene data show CDR1 as MDHEN and CDR2 as SYDVKM. Trimming took 5 bases from V and 6 from J; bases not matched to a gene: 0. CDR3 length: 12 amino acids. Here the CDR3 reads CASSGTGDGYTF. DNA of the CDR3: TGTGCCAGCAGTGGGACAGGGGATGGCTACACCTTC.

The chain joins TRBV28 to TRBJ2-7, with D perhaps matching TRBD1 (5 bases). The V end lost 5 bases, the J end lost 0 bases, and 8 bases lay between the germline ends. CDR3 length equals 13 residues. CDR1 is MDHEN, CDR2 SYDVKM, per germline. The CDR3: CASSRQHSYEQYF. The CDR3 DNA reads as TGTGCCAGCAGTCGACAGCACTCCTACGAGCAGTACTTC.

The J gene is TRBJ1-2, the V gene TRBV3-1 (or the pseudogene TRBV3-2), with 7 bases fitting TRBD1. The J segment lost 4 bases and the V segment lost 0 bases, leaving 11 bases of the junction unmatched. In germline, CDR1 is LGHDT, CDR2 YNNKEL (reference sequence). The CDR3 consists of 17 residues. This CDR3 is CASSQDRGGGLGYGYTF. CDR3 DNA: TGTGCCAGCAGCCAAGATCGGGGAGGGGGCCTAGGCTATGGCTACACCTTC.

The chain couples TRBV5-6 to TRBJ1-2; 9 nucleotides match TRBD1. CDR1 and CDR2 from the germline V gene are SGHDT and YYEEEE. V lost 4 bases and J lost 1; bases outside the gene matches: 8. This CDR3 contains 16 residues. The CDR3 region has the DNA TGTGCCAGCAGCATCGCCACAGGGGGCAATAACTATGGCTACACCTTC. It is translated as CASSIATGGNNYGYTF.

The chain employs TRBV19 and TRBJ1-2, with D unclear. V was clipped by 3 bases and J by 6 bases, with 14 bases between them. CDR1 LNHDA and CDR2 SQIVND come from the germline V gene (reference sequence). This CDR3 contains 14 residues. Here the CDR3 DNA reads TGTGCCAGTAGTATTCCGGTGGGGTCGAATGGCTACACCTTC. Translated, it gives CASSIPVGSNGYTF.

In nucleotides, the CDR3 is TGTGCCAGCAGCTTAACAACTGGGTGGAACACTGAAGCTTTCTTT. Translation gives CASSLTTGWNTEAFF. The chain employs TRBV7-3 and TRBJ1-1; D is unresolved. The ends were cut back, 0 bases at V and 1 base at J, with 9 bases in the middle. Germline-derived CDR1 and CDR2 are SGHTA and FQGTGA. This CDR3 contains 15 residues. The variable domain in full, completed from reference TRBV7-3 and TRBJ1-1, reads GAGVSQTPSNKVTEKGKYVELRCDPISGHTALYWYRQSLGQGPEFLIYFQGTGAADDSGLPNDRFFAVRPEGSVSTLKIQRTERGDSAVYLCASSLTTGWNTEAFFGQGTRLTVV.